This T cell receptor (beta chain) was captured in a study of T cells after posttransplantation cyclophosphamide. The sample holds one count of this clone. Its antigen is still unknown. Profiling relied on immunoSEQ multiplex PCR, and the TCRdb table lists in-frame clones only, not all of them. Of 25,000 to 35,000 clones listed, 80% to 90% are singletons. The germline CDR1 and CDR2 sequences are MDHEN and SYDVKM. The CDR3 runs 16 residues. The junction had 8 bases not matched to a gene; V was cut back by 2 bases and J by 4 bases. Study-wide findings and caveats: After PTCy, TRB diversity resembled that of CNI/methotrexate controls. Blood and skin or GI T cell repertoires showed limited TRB overlap.

The V gene is TRBV28, the J gene TRBJ2-1; TRBD2 aligns across 7 bases. Specimen: PBMCs. The clonotype comes from a woman aged 40 to 49 with a blood cancer, CMV-positive, and with a related stem cell donor. CDR3 sequence: CASSLGGGGPYNEQFF. CDR3 nucleotide sequence: TGTGCCAGCAGTTTAGGCGGCGGGGGACCTTACAATGAGCAGTTCTTC.